One sample yielded the 14 T cell receptor beta chains listed below, sequenced in a study of blood T cells in healthy people across ages. A sample-barcoded 5' primer and a J-beta primer mix were used in a second PCR of about 7 to 12 cycles. MiXCR, applied by TCRdb to the 5' RACE reads, yields one record per CDR3 protein. The repertoire consists of fewer than 1 million distinct CDR3 sequences, with around 43% occurring once and the leading ten covering approximately 20%. The material sequenced was blood. Source of these receptors: a man in his 60s in good health.

The CDR3 bases are TGCGCCAGCAGCGCAACGACAGGGGTGGCCTACAATGAGCAGTACTTC. Its protein is CASSATTGVAYNEQYF. The gene calls are TRBV5-1 and TRBJ2-5, with 8 bases that match TRBD1. The CDR3 is 16 residues long. Trimming removed 4 bases from V and 11 bases from J; junction bases left unmatched: 19. Per the germline V gene, CDR1 is SGHRS and CDR2 is YFSETQ.

The chain employs TRBV4-1 and TRBJ1-6; a possible D gene is TRBD1 (6 bases). The germline CDR1 and CDR2 sequences are MGHRA and YSYEKL. Between the trimmed V and J ends, which lost 1 base and 11 bases, there was a span of 18 bases. CDR3 size: 16 residues. The CDR3 bases are TGCGCCAGCAGCCAAGTTAGCGGGGGGGCTGATGCACCCCTCCACTTT. It yields the protein CASSQVSGGADAPLHF.

The J gene is TRBJ2-7, the V gene TRBV9, with 7 bases lining up with TRBD1. In germline, CDR1 is SGDLS, CDR2 YYNGEE. With 0 bases clipped from V and 0 bases from J, the junction kept 9 bases outside the gene matches. The CDR3 is 17 residues long. The CDR3, as DNA: TGTGCCAGCAGCGTAGATGGTTTCGGGACAGCCTCCTACGAGCAGTACTTC. It encodes CASSVDGFGTASYEQYF.

This clonotype has more than one count but fewer than ten. The DNA for the CDR3 is TGTGCCAGCAGTTTGAGCCTAAGAGGCCACGAGCAGTACTTC. It is translated as CASSLSLRGHEQYF. V is TRBV12-3 or TRBV12-4 and J is TRBJ2-4, with unresolved D. The closer fit of TRBJ2-7 to the DNA end suggests the J call may be wrong. The CDR3 is made up of 14 amino acids.

The rearrangement links TRBV27 to TRBJ2-1; 7 nucleotides agree with TRBD2. V lost 2 bases to trimming and J lost 5 bases; unmatched junction nucleotides: 3. The germline V gene encodes CDR1 MNHEY and CDR2 SMNVEV (reference sequence). The CDR3 is 14 residues long. The CDR3 loop reads CASSLGGGNNEQFF. As DNA, the CDR3 is TGTGCCAGCAGTTTAGGGGGGGGGAACAATGAGCAGTTCTTC.

The chain employs TRBV12-3 or TRBV12-4 and TRBJ1-2; D remains unclear. The germline V and J ends were trimmed by 5 bases and 4 bases, with 17 bases remaining between them. The CDR3 spans 15 residues. The CDR3 DNA follows: TGTGCCAGCAGTCCCGTGGGCAGCTTCCTCTATGGCTACACCTTC. Protein product: CASSPVGSFLYGYTF.

The rearrangement joins TRBV6-2 or TRBV6-3 to TRBJ2-2, with D possibly TRBD1 on 6 matching bases. The CDR3 runs to 16 residues. V lost 0 bases and J 4 bases, leaving 12 bases between the germline ends. CDR1 and CDR2 (germline): MNHEY, SVGEGT. The CDR3 region has the DNA TGTGCCAGCAGTTACTCGTCAGGGGCCCTCACCGGGGAGCTGTTTTTT. This sequence encodes CASSYSSGALTGELFF.

This clonotype has more than one count but fewer than ten. The rearrangement uses TRBV29-1 and TRBJ2-1; 15 bases agree with TRBD2. This CDR3 has 16 amino acids. Unmatched junction bases numbered 8, after V lost 7 bases and J lost 4 bases. The germline CDR1 and CDR2 sequences are SQVTM and ANQGSEA. The CDR3 DNA sequence: TGCAGCGGGACTAGCGGGGGGGCGGACCGATACAATGAGCAGTTCTTC. Residues: CSGTSGGADRYNEQFF.

The gene calls are TRBV21-1 and TRBJ2-5; the table's D call of TRBD1 was not tested on the DNA. TRBV21-1 is classified as a pseudogene. The CDR3 spans 17 residues. CDR3 DNA: TGTGCCAGCAGCGCCAACCCCACCCACGACAGGCAAGAGACCCAGTACTTC. As protein: CASSANPTHDRQETQYF.

The table lists this clonotype with a few counts. V gene TRBV12-3 or TRBV12-4 combines with J gene TRBJ2-5; the D gene is possibly TRBD1 (5 bases). V was trimmed by 4 bases and J by 5 bases, leaving 20 bases between them. The CDR3 is made up of 16 amino acids. CDR3 DNA: TGTGCCAGCAGTTATCAAGCCCTACAGGTATCGGAGACCCAGTACTTC. This gives the protein CASSYQALQVSETQYF.

This rearrangement joins TRBV7-3 to TRBJ1-1, with D possibly matching TRBD1 (5 bases). CDR1 is SGHTA, CDR2 FQGTGA, per germline. Trimming stripped 6 bases from V and 5 bases from J, with 16 bases between. This CDR3 region has 14 residues. CDR3 sequence (DNA): TGTGCCAGCAGTCCATCCGGGGGTGAAACTGAAGCTTTCTTT. It yields the protein CASSPSGGETEAFF. The full variable domain, its missing parts supplied by reference TRBV7-3 and TRBJ1-1, is GAGVSQTPSNKVTEKGKYVELRCDPISGHTALYWYRQSLGQGPEFLIYFQGTGAADDSGLPNDRFFAVRPEGSVSTLKIQRTERGDSAVYLCASSPSGGETEAFFGQGTRLTVV.

The chain carries TRBV18 and TRBJ1-2; TRBD1 matches at 11 bases. The CDR3 spans 15 residues. Germline assignment: CDR1 KGHSH and CDR2 LQKENI. Unmatched junction bases numbered 5, after V lost 3 bases and J lost 5 bases. The CDR3 DNA follows: TGTGCCAGCTCACCTATGGGACAGGGGGTTTATGGCTACACCTTC. This translates into CASSPMGQGVYGYTF.

The gene calls are TRBV27 and TRBJ1-5; no definite D call. V lost 6 bases and J lost 1, with 7 bases in between. The CDR3 has 13 residues. Germline loops: CDR1 MNHEY, CDR2 SMNVEV (reference sequence). CDR3 DNA sequence: TGTGCCAGCAGGCGGTTCAGCAATCAGCCCCAGCATTTT. It specifies CASRRFSNQPQHF.

The chain employs TRBV6-2 or TRBV6-3 and TRBJ1-4; TRBD1 matches at 7 bases. Germline V gene lookup returns CDR1 MNHEY and CDR2 SVGEGT. The CDR3 has 15 amino acids. With V trimmed by 2 bases and J by 4 bases, 4 bases remained unmatched. The DNA for the CDR3 is TGTGCCAGCAGTTACGAGGGGGCAAATAATGAAAAACTGTTTTTT. Protein: CASSYEGANNEKLFF.